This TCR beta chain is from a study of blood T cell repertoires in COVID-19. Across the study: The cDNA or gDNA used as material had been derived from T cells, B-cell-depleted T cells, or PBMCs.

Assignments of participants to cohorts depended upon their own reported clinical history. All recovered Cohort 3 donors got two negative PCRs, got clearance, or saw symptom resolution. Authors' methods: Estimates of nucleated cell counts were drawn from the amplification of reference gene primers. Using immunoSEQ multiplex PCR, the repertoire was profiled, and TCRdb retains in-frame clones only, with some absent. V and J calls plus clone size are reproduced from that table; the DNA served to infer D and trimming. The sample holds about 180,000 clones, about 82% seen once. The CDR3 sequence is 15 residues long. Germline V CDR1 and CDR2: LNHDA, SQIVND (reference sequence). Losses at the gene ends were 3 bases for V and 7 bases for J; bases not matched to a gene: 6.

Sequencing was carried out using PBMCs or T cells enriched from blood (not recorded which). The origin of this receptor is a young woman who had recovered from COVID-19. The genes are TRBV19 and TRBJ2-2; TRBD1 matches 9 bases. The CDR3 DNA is TGTGCCAGTAGTATCACAGGGGGCTCGAACGGGGAGCTGTTTTTT. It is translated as CASSITGGSNGELFF.